Listed below are T cell receptor beta chains from one sample, sequenced in a study of T cell responses to AZD1222 COVID-19 vaccine. Sequencing was performed with immunoSEQ multiplex PCR; in TCRdb, only in-frame clones are kept and a portion is missing. The table shows around 140,000 clones, with 92% occurring only once. This specimen was peripheral blood, taken 28 days after the second AZD1222 dose. The receptor source for this set is an adult who received the AZD1222 COVID-19 vaccine. Each CDR3 is given with its conserved first and last residue. The D gene is left open where the match is weak. Some rows mark clone size as missing; the rest say once, few, many or name a class of expanded clone.

length	size	V	D	J	CDR3	DNA
16	.	TRBV28	.	TRBJ1-3	CASSLRTGSSGNTIYF	TGTGCCAGCAGCCTACGAACAGGGAGCTCTGGAAACACCATATATTTT
16	.	TRBV7-8	.	TRBJ1-4	CASSDRRDATNEKLFF	TGTGCCAGCAGCGACCGGCGGGATGCAACTAATGAAAAACTGTTTTTT
14	.	TRBV6-4	.	TRBJ1-6	CASSPSVGNSPLHF	TGTGCCAGCAGCCCTTCGGTGGGTAATTCACCCCTCCACTTT
15	.	TRBV7-2	TRBD1	TRBJ1-1	CASSHSGTGNTEAFF	TGTGCCAGCAGCCACTCCGGGACAGGGAACACTGAAGCTTTCTTT
15	.	TRBV28	.	TRBJ1-6	CASSLQGSGLSPLHF	TGTGCCAGCAGTTTACAGGGATCGGGGTTATCACCCCTCCACTTT
16	.	TRBV7-2	.	TRBJ1-1	CASSEGPAGLNTEAFF	TGTGCCAGCAGCGAGGGGCCGGCAGGGCTGAACACTGAAGCTTTCTTT
15	.	TRBV28	TRBD2	TRBJ2-3	CASSPWTSGKDTQYF	TGTGCCAGCAGTCCCTGGACTAGCGGGAAAGATACGCAGTATTTT
14	.	TRBV7-2	.	TRBJ2-1	CASSLHASYNEQFF	TGTGCCAGCAGCTTACATGCCTCCTACAATGAGCAGTTCTTC
16	.	TRBV6-2/TRBV6-3	.	TRBJ2-3	CASSRLPFGPTDTQYF	TGTGCCAGCAGCCGACTACCTTTCGGGCCCACAGATACGCAGTATTTT
12	.	TRBV5-5	.	TRBJ2-4	CASSLDRNIQYF	TGTGCCAGCAGCTTGGACAGAAACATTCAGTACTTC
18	.	TRBV6-2/TRBV6-3	TRBD2	TRBJ2-3	CASSYSKSSGRGTDTQYF	TGTGCCAGCAGTTACTCAAAATCCAGCGGGAGAGGAACAGATACGCAGTATTTT
16	few	TRBV7-2	TRBD2	TRBJ2-2	CASSRLAGANTGELFF	TGTGCCAGCAGTCGACTAGCGGGGGCGAACACCGGGGAGCTGTTTTTT
16	.	TRBV11-2	TRBD1	TRBJ2-5	CASSFSRDRGEKTQYF	TGTGCCAGCAGCTTCTCCCGGGACAGGGGCGAGAAGACCCAGTACTTC
13	.	TRBV7-9	.	TRBJ2-5	CASSGRGAETQYF	TGTGCCAGCAGCGGCAGGGGGGCGGAGACCCAGTACTTC
14	.	TRBV6-2/TRBV6-3	.	TRBJ1-5	CASSSDPLFQPQHF	TGTGCCAGCAGCAGCGATCCCCTGTTCCAGCCCCAGCATTTT
13	.	TRBV7-2	.	TRBJ2-3	CASSIRTQDTQYF	TGTGCCAGCAGCATCCGGACTCAAGATACGCAGTATTTT
21	.	TRBV28	.	TRBJ1-6	CASSTPRGAKARSSYNSPLHF	TGTGCCAGCAGCACCCCGCGGGGGGCCAAGGCCCGTAGCTCCTATAATTCACCCCTCCACTTT
17	.	TRBV15	TRBD2	TRBJ2-1	CATSRGGAGASYNEQFF	TGTGCCACCAGCAGAGGAGGAGCGGGAGCCTCTTACAATGAGCAGTTCTTC
13	.	TRBV30	TRBD1	TRBJ1-1	CAFAGTGSTEAFF	TGTGCTTTCGCCGGGACAGGGTCCACTGAAGCTTTCTTT
16	.	TRBV4-1	TRBD2	TRBJ2-1	CASSPALAGSYNEQFF	TGCGCCAGCAGCCCTGCTCTAGCGGGATCCTACAATGAGCAGTTCTTC
15	.	TRBV6-5	TRBD1	TRBJ2-7	CASSRTGQGGGEQYF	TGTGCCAGCAGCCGAACGGGACAGGGAGGGGGCGAGCAGTACTTC
14	.	TRBV28	.	TRBJ1-1	CASSSAVWGTEAFF	TGTGCCAGCAGTTCCGCCGTGTGGGGCACTGAAGCTTTCTTT
16	.	TRBV7-8	TRBD2	TRBJ2-7	CASSLGVAAGVYEQYF	TGTGCCAGCAGCTTGGGGGTCGCGGCGGGGGTCTACGAGCAGTACTTC
16	.	TRBV4-3	.	TRBJ1-2	CASSQDRRGSNYGYTF	TGCGCCAGCAGCCAAGATCGGAGAGGATCGAACTATGGCTACACCTTC
16	.	TRBV27	TRBD2	TRBJ2-3	CASSFKLAGVTDTQYF	TGTGCCAGCAGTTTCAAGCTAGCGGGGGTTACAGATACGCAGTATTTT
14	once	TRBV6-5	TRBD1	TRBJ1-4	CASRTGSTNEKLFF	TGTGCCAGCAGGACAGGGTCAACTAATGAAAAACTGTTTTTT